Listed below are T cell receptor beta chains from one sample, sequenced in a study of beta chain features in type 1 diabetes. Here immunoSEQ multiplex PCR was the method, and the copy in TCRdb shows in-frame clones only, minus some. The sample has approximately 240,000 clones, 16% seen once. The specimen sequenced was naive CD4+ T cells from blood. These receptors were taken from a man aged 25-45 years with type 1 diabetes. The CDR3 runs from the conserved cysteine through the conserved F or W. D genes are given only for firm matches. Part of the rows lack a size; the others show once, few, many or a class for expanded clones.

V	D	size	J	CDR3	DNA
TRBV5-1	TRBD1	few	TRBJ2-7	CASSLTPGQSYEQYF	TGCGCCAGCAGCTTGACACCGGGACAGTCATACGAGCAGTACTTC
TRBV14	TRBD2	NA	TRBJ2-5	CASSQDPIAGAQYF	TGTGCCAGCAGCCAAGATCCTATAGCGGGGGCCCAGTACTTC
TRBV9	NA	NA	TRBJ2-7	CASSAGGSAVNEQYF	TGTGCCAGCAGCGCCGGAGGCTCGGCGGTCAACGAGCAGTACTTC
TRBV13	NA	NA	TRBJ2-2	CASSLGASLANTGELFF	TGTGCCAGCAGCTTGGGCGCGAGTCTGGCGAACACCGGGGAGCTGTTTTTT
TRBV30	TRBD1	few	TRBJ2-5	CAWSLGTGGRETQYF	TGTGCCTGGAGTTTGGGGACAGGGGGCCGGGAGACCCAGTACTTC
TRBV7-9	NA	NA	TRBJ2-3	CASSSRVRHTDTQYF	TGTGCCAGCAGCTCCCGCGTCCGACACACAGATACGCAGTATTTT
TRBV30	NA	few	TRBJ1-2	CAWSRASLTGGGYTF	TGTGCCTGGAGTCGCGCATCCCTGACAGGAGGCGGCTACACCTTC
TRBV10-3	TRBD2	few	TRBJ2-7	CAITGTSGRESEQYF	TGTGCCATCACCGGGACTAGCGGGAGGGAGAGCGAGCAGTACTTC
TRBV29-1	TRBD2	NA	TRBJ2-4	CSVGTSGIEYF	TGCAGCGTTGGCACTAGCGGGATTGAGTACTTC
TRBV7-2	NA	few	TRBJ2-3	CASSLGGLAGTDTQYF	TGTGCCAGCAGCTTAGGGGGGCTAGCGGGCACAGATACGCAGTATTTT
TRBV21-1	NA	few	TRBJ2-7	CASSRGEGSYEQYF	TGTGCCAGCAGCAGGGGAGAAGGCTCCTACGAGCAGTACTTC